What follows is one TCR beta chain and its context. Its cognate antigen is unknown. The repertoire was sequenced with immunoSEQ multiplex PCR; TCRdb's copy has only in-frame clones and lacks some. The sample yields under 200,000 clones, around nine tenths seen once. The sample is drawn from a study of T cell responses to AZD1222 COVID-19 vaccine. Overall study: Pooling was applied to second doses at about 4 or about 12 weeks. Study-wide results and caveats: Compared with day 0, the breadth and depth of the Spike-specific TCR repertoire rose significantly after two doses of AZD1222. Donors, mostly white British, included more females; clonal diversity was possibly underestimated. Reports indicate that nearly half of spike-specific TCRs are directed at unmutated variant regions.

The sample consisted of peripheral blood, taken on day 0 of AZD1222 vaccination. This sequence was found in an adult in good health.

As DNA, the CDR3 is TGTGCCAGCAGGGCCACGGGGTCGGAAAAACTGTTTTTT. It is translated as CASRATGSEKLFF. The chain recombines TRBV2 with TRBJ1-4; D is ambiguous. The CDR3 runs 13 residues. Germline CDR1 is SNHLY and CDR2 is FYNNEI. The V and J ends lost 6 bases and 8 bases respectively, with 13 bases between them.